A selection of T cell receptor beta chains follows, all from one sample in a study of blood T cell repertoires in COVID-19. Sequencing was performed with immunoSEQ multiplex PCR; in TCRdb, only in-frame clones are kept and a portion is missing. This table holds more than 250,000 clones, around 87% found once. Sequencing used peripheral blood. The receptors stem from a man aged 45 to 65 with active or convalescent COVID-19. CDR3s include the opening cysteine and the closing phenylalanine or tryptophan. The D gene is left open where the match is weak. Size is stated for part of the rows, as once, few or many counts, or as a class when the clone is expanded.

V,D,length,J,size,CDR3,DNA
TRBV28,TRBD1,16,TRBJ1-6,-,CASSPPGQGRGSPLHF,TGTGCCAGCAGTCCTCCGGGACAGGGAAGAGGTTCACCCCTCCACTTT
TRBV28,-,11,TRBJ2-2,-,CASTRTGELFF,TGTGCCAGCACGAGGACCGGGGAGCTGTTTTTT
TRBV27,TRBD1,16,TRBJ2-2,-,CASSPRTGSGTGELFF,TGTGCCAGCAGTCCCAGGACAGGCTCGGGCACCGGGGAGCTGTTTTTT
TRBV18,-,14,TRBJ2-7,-,CASSPPGSDPEQYF,TGTGCCAGCTCACCCCCGGGGAGTGACCCCGAGCAGTACTTC
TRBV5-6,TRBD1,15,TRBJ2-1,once,CASSWGQGRVNEQFF,TGTGCCAGCAGCTGGGGACAGGGCAGGGTAAATGAGCAGTTCTTC
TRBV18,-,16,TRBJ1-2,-,CASSRDTEATNYGYTF,TGTGCCAGCTCAAGGGACACCGAGGCGACTAACTATGGCTACACCTTC
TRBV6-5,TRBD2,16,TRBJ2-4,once,CASSYSISGAKNIQYF,TGTGCCAGCAGTTACTCGATTAGCGGGGCCAAAAACATTCAGTACTTC
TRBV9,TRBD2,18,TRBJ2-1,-,CASSVELGGLAGNNEQFF,TGTGCCAGCAGCGTAGAATTGGGTGGGCTAGCGGGGAACAATGAGCAGTTCTTC
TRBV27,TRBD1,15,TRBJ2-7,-,CASSLFPGQSYEQYF,TGTGCCAGCAGTTTATTCCCGGGACAGAGTTACGAGCAGTACTTC
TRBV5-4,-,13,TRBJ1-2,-,CASSMDRVYGYTF,TGTGCCAGCAGCATGGACAGAGTTTATGGCTACACCTTC
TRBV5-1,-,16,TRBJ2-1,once,CASSDRQGTGGYEQFF,TGCGCCAGCAGCGACAGACAGGGAACGGGAGGGTATGAGCAGTTCTTC
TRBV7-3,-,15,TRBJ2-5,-,CASSLTGGAGETQYF,TGTGCCAGCAGCTTAACAGGAGGGGCTGGGGAGACCCAGTACTTC
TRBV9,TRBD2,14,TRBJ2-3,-,CASRRGGDTDTQYF,TGTGCCAGCAGAAGGGGAGGGGACACAGATACGCAGTATTTT
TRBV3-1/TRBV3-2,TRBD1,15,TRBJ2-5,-,CASSQGTGRQETQYF,TGTGCCAGCAGCCAAGGGACAGGTAGACAAGAGACCCAGTACTTC
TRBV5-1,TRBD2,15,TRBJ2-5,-,CASSPGGVSQETQYF,TGCGCCAGCAGCCCCGGGGGGGTGAGTCAAGAGACCCAGTACTTC
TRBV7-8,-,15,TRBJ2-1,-,CASSLEVARLDEQFF,TGTGCCAGCAGCTTAGAGGTAGCGAGGTTGGATGAGCAGTTCTTC
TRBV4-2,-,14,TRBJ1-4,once,CASSQVKHDEKLFF,TGTGCCAGCAGCCAAGTGAAGCACGATGAAAAACTGTTTTTT
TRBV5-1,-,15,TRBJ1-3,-,CASSLSGVPGNTIYF,TGCGCCAGCAGTTTATCAGGGGTTCCTGGAAACACCATATATTTT
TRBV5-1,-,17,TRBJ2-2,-,CASSLLPTDANTGELFF,TGCGCCAGCAGCTTGCTCCCGACAGATGCGAACACCGGGGAGCTGTTTTTT
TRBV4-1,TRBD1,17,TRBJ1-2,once,CASSQDGTGGGGDGYTF,TGCGCCAGCAGCCAAGATGGGACAGGGGGCGGCGGGGATGGCTACACCTTC
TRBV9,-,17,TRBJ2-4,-,CASSGEDTRGAKNIQYF,TGTGCCAGCAGCGGAGAGGACACCAGAGGAGCCAAAAACATTCAGTACTTC
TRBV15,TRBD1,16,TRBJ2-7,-,CATSREGGQGPYEQYF,TGTGCCACCAGCAGAGAGGGGGGACAGGGTCCCTACGAGCAGTACTTC
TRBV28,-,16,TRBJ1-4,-,CTSSSPQAATNEKLFF,TGTACCAGCAGTTCGCCACAGGCTGCAACTAATGAAAAACTGTTTTTT
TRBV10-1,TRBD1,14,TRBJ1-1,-,CASSESRDSTEAFF,TGCGCCAGCAGTGAGTCCCGGGACAGCACTGAAGCTTTCTTT
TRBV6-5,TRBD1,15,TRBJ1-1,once,CASSYYDRGNTEAFF,TGTGCCAGCAGTTACTACGACAGGGGTAACACTGAAGCTTTCTTT
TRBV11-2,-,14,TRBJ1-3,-,CASSLAGAGNTIYF,TGTGCCAGCAGCTTAGCTGGGGCGGGAAACACCATATATTTT
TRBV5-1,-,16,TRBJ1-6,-,CASSLDAGRQDSPLHF,TGCGCCAGCAGCCTCGACGCGGGGCGTCAGGATTCACCCCTCCACTTT
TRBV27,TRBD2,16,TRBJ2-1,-,CASSQREVAGYHEQFF,TGTGCCAGCAGTCAACGGGAAGTAGCGGGGTACCATGAGCAGTTCTTC
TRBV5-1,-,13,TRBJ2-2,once,CAGQDSNTGELFF,TGCGCCGGTCAAGACAGTAACACCGGGGAGCTGTTTTTT
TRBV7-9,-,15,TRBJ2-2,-,CASSSNSPATGELFF,TGTGCCAGCAGCTCAAATTCTCCAGCGACCGGGGAGCTGTTTTTT
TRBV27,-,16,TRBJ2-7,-,CACSSRVPVKPYEQYF,TGTGCCTGCTCGTCGAGGGTCCCCGTGAAACCCTACGAGCAGTACTTC
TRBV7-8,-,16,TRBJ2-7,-,CASSPRQSLSSYEQYF,TGTGCCAGCAGCCCGCGACAGTCACTAAGCTCCTACGAGCAGTACTTC
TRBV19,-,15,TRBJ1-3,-,CASSIAASSGNTIYF,TGTGCCAGTAGTATTGCGGCGAGCTCTGGAAACACCATATATTTT
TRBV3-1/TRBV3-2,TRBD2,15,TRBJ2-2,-,CAIPRGGPNTGELFF,TGTGCCATCCCGCGGGGGGGTCCGAACACCGGGGAGCTGTTTTTT
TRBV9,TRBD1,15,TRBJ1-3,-,CASSPWTGEADTIYF,TGTGCCAGCAGCCCATGGACAGGGGAGGCGGACACCATATATTTT
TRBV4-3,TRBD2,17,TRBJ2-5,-,CASSQETPGGGQETQYF,TGCGCCAGCAGCCAAGAGACTCCGGGGGGTGGACAAGAGACCCAGTACTTC
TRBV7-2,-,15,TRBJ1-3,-,CASSLGGGDGNTIYF,TGTGCCAGCAGCTTAGGAGGGGGGGACGGAAACACCATATATTTT
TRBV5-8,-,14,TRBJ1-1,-,CASSVTLMNTEAFF,TGTGCCAGCAGCGTGACACTGATGAACACTGAAGCTTTCTTT
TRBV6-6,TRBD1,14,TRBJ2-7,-,CASSHGQGAYEQYF,TGTGCCAGCAGTCATGGACAGGGGGCTTACGAGCAGTACTTC
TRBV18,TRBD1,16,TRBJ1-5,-,CASSPSGQGISQPQHF,TGTGCCAGCTCACCAAGCGGACAGGGAATAAGCCAGCCCCAGCATTTT
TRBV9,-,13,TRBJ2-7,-,CASSTGISYEQYF,TGTGCCAGCAGCACCGGGATCTCCTACGAGCAGTACTTC
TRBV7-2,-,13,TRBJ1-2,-,CASRWEGGDGYTF,TGTGCCAGCAGGTGGGAGGGGGGGGATGGCTACACCTTC
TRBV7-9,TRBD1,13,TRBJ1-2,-,CASSLADRVDCSF,TGTGCCAGCAGCTTAGCAGACAGGGTTGATTGTTCCTTC
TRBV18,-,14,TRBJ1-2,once,CASSPPGGLGGYTF,TGTGCCAGCTCACCACCTGGGGGCTTGGGAGGCTACACCTTC
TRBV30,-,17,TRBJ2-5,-,CAWSGRTAKNPQETQYF,TGTGCCTGGAGTGGCCGGACAGCGAAAAACCCCCAAGAGACCCAGTACTTC
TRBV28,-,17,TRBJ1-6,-,CASSFQLQSSYNSPLHF,TGTGCCAGCAGTTTCCAGTTGCAAAGCTCCTATAATTCACCCCTCCACTTT
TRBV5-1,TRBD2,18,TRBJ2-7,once,CASSLIGSGRGGSYEQYF,TGCGCCAGCAGCTTGATCGGTAGCGGGAGAGGGGGCTCCTACGAGCAGTACTTC
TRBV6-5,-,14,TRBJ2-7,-,CASSYAREGYEQYF,TGTGCCAGCAGTTACGCCAGGGAAGGCTACGAGCAGTACTTC
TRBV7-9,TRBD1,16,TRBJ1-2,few,CASSWRRRQGDDGYTF,TGTGCCAGCAGCTGGCGTAGGAGACAGGGTGACGATGGCTACACCTTC
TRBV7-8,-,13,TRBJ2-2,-,CASSSRQTGELFF,TGTGCCAGCAGCTCACGACAGACCGGGGAGCTGTTTTTT
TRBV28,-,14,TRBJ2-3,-,CASKPGTFADTQYF,TGTGCCAGCAAACCTGGGACATTCGCAGATACGCAGTATTTT
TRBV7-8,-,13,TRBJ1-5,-,CASSPSGVQPQHF,TGTGCCAGCAGCCCGTCAGGGGTTCAGCCCCAGCATTTT
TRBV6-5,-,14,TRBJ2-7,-,CASSREGAGYEQYF,TGTGCCAGCAGCCGCGAAGGGGCCGGATACGAGCAGTACTTC
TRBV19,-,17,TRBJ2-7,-,CTVIRIVDGGIYYEQYF,TGTACCGTAATACGAATAGTAGATGGGGGCATATACTACGAGCAGTACTTC
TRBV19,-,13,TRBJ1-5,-,CASSPQGNQPQHF,TGTGCCAGTAGTCCACAGGGAAATCAGCCCCAGCATTTT
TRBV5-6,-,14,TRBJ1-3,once,CASSLDSSGNTIYF,TGTGCCAGCAGCTTGGACAGCTCTGGAAACACCATATATTTT
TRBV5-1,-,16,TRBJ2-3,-,CASSLALGGPTDTQYF,TGCGCCAGCAGCTTGGCTCTCGGGGGACCCACAGATACGCAGTATTTT